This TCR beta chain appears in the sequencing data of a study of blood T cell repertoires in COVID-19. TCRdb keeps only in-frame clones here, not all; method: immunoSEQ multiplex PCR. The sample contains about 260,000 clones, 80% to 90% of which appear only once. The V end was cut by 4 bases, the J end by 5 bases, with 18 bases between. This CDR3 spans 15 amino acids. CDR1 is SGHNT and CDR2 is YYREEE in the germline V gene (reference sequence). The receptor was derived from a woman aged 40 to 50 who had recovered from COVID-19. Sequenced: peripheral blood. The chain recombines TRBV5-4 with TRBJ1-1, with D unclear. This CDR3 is CASSLTAASGTEAFF. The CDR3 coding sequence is TGTGCCAGCAGCCTTACGGCGGCATCGGGTACTGAAGCTTTCTTT.